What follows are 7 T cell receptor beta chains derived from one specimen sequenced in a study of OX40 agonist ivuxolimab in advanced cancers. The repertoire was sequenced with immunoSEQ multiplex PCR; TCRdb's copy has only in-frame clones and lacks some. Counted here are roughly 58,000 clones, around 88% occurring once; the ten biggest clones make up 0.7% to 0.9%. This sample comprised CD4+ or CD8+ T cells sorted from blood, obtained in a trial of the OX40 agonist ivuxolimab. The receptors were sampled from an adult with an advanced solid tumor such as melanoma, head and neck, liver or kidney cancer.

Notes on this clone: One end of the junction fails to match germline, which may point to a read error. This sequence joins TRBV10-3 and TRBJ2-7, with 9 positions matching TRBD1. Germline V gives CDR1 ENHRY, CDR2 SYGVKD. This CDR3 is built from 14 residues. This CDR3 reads CAISPDRGPYGQYF. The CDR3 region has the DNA TGTGCCATCAGCCCGGACAGGGGCCCTTACGGGCAGTACTTC.

The CDR3 reads CSAGQRYEQYF. Here the CDR3 DNA reads TGCAGTGCTGGACAACGTTACGAGCAGTACTTC. The chain has TRBV20-1 and TRBJ2-7; tentatively, D is TRBD1 (5 bases). Trimming stripped 5 bases from V and 4 bases from J, with 9 bases between. This CDR3 contains 11 residues. Germline V lookup: CDR1 DFQATT, CDR2 SNEGSKA (reference sequence).

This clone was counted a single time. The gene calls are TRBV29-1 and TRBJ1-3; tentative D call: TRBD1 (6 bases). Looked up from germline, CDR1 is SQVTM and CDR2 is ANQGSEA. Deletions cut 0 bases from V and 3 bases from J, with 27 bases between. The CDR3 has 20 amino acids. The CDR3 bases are TGCAGCGTTGAAGATCGAGGTGCGGGGGGCGCAGGCTTTCGTGGAAACACCATATATTTT. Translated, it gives CSVEDRGAGGAGFRGNTIYF.

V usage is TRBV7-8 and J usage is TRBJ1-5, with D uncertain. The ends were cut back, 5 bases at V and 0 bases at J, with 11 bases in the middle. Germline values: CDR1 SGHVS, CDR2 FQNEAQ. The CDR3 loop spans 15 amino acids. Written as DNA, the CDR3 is TGTGCCAGCAGCATTCGGGGAGATAGCAATCAGCCCCAGCATTTT. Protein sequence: CASSIRGDSNQPQHF.

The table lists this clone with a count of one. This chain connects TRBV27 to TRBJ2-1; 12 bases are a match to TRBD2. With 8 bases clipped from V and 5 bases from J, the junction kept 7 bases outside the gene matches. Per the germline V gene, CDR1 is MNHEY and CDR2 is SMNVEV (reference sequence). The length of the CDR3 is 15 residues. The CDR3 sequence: CASGPWTSGNNEQFF. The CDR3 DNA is TGTGCCAGCGGACCGTGGACTAGCGGGAACAATGAGCAGTTCTTC.

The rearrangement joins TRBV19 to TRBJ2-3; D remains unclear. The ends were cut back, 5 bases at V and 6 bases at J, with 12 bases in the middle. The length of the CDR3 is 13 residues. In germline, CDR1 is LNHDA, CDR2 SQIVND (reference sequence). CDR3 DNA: TGTGCCAGTAGTCCTAATATTGGGGATACGCAGTATTTT. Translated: CASSPNIGDTQYF.

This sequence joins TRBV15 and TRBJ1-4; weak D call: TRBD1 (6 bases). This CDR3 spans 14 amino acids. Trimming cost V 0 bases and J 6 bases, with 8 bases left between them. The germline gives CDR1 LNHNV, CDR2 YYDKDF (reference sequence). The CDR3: CATSREGQYEKLFF. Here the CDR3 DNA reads TGTGCCACCAGCAGAGAAGGACAGTATGAAAAACTGTTTTTT.